Described below is a single T cell receptor beta chain sequence and its context. The V gene lost 6 bases and the J gene lost 5 bases, with 13 bases spanning the gap. The germline V gene encodes CDR1 SGHTA and CDR2 FQGNSA. The CDR3 has 13 amino acids. Assay used: immunoSEQ multiplex PCR; TCRdb lists only in-frame clones, some missing. This repertoire shows more than 2 million clones, 85% to 95% found once; its top ten account for around 0.13%. The entry originates in a study of shared clonotypes between healthy human individuals. The source is a man aged 18 to 29 in good health. The V call is TRBV7-2, the J call TRBJ2-5, with D possibly matching TRBD1 (5 bases). Sequencing was performed on naive CD4+ T cells sorted from blood. Documented subset: CD45RA+ positively selected. CDR3 coding DNA: TGTGCCAGCAGTTTTGAGGCAGGGGAGACCCAGTACTTC. Translated: CASSFEAGETQYF.